This T cell receptor beta chain was sequenced during a study of cytomegalovirus exposure and HLA in healthy donors. Study-level results: High sensitivity and specificity were reportedly achieved when the classifier diagnosed cytomegalovirus status. Analyzed later, most CMV-associated TCR beta chains appeared HLA-restricted. Immune exposure was documented only through CMV serostatus.

With respect to this clone: Antigen specificity is unknown.

In the PCR, 60 Vbeta and 13 Jbeta primers were used. Data came from immunoSEQ multiplex PCR; TCRdb stores just in-frame clones and leaves some out. The sample shows about 160,000 clones, over 75% of them seen only once. The trim removed 2 bases at V and 1 base at J, leaving 8 bases unmatched. Germline-derived CDR1 and CDR2 are MNHNS and SASEGT. The CDR3 runs 18 residues. The sequence came from a man in his fifties or sixties in good health and CMV-seropositive. Sequencing input: PBMCs. The V call is TRBV6-1, the J call TRBJ2-3; TRBD2 matches at 11 bases. CDR3 protein: CASSEKSSGGLGTDTQYF. The CDR3 nucleotides are TGTGCCAGCAGTGAAAAGTCTAGCGGGGGGTTAGGCACAGATACGCAGTATTTT.